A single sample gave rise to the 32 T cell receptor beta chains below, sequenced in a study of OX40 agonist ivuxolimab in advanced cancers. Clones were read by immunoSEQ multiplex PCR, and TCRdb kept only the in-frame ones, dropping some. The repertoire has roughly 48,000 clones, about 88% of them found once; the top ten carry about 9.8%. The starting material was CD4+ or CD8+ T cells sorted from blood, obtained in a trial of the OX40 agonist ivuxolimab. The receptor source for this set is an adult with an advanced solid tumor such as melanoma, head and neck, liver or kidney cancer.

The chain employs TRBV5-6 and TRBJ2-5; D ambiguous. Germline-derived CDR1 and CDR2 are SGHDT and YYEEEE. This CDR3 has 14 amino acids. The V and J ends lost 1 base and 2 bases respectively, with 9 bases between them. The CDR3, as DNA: TGTGCCAGCAGCTTGTCGAAGACACAAGAGACCCAGTACTTC. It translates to CASSLSKTQETQYF.

This chain's CDR3 is CASSVGTSVRTDTQYF. CDR3 nucleotide sequence: TGTGCCAGCAGCGTGGGGACTTCTGTAAGGACAGATACGCAGTATTTT. The V call is TRBV9, the J call TRBJ2-3; tentative D call: TRBD2 (6 bases). The ends were cut back, 2 bases at V and 3 bases at J, with 16 bases in the middle. This CDR3 is 16 amino acids long. The V gene's germline CDR1 is SGDLS and CDR2 YYNGEE. The entire variable domain, with the rest obtained from reference TRBV9 and TRBJ2-3, is as follows: DSGVTQTPKHLITATGQRVTLRCSPRSGDLSVYWYQQSLDQGLQFLIQYYNGEERAKGNILERFSAQQFPDLHSELNLSSLELGDSALYFCASSVGTSVRTDTQYFGPGTRLTVL.

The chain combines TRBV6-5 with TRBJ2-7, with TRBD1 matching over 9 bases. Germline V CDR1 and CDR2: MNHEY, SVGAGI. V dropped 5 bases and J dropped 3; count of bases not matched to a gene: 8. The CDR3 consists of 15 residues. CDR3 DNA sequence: TGTGCCAGCAGTCTACGGGGACAGGGCCACTACGAGCAGTACTTC. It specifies CASSLRGQGHYEQYF.

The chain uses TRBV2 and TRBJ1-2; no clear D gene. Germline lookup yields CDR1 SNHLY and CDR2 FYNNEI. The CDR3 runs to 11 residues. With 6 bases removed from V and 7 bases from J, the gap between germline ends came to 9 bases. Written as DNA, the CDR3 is TGTGCCAGCAGCAACAGATCTGGCTACACCTTC. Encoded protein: CASSNRSGYTF.

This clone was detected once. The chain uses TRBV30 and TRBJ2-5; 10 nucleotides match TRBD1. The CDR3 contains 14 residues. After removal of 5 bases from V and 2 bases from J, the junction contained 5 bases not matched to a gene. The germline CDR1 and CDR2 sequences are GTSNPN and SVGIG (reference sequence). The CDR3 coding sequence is TGTGCCTGGGACAGGGACAGGGGACAAGAGACCCAGTACTTC. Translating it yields CAWDRDRGQETQYF.

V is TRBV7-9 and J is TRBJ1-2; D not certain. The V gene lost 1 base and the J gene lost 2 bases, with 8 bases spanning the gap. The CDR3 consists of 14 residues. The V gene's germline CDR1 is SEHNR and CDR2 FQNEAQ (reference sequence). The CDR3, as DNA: TGTGCCAGCAGCTTAGGCCAGTGGAACTATGGCTACACCTTC. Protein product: CASSLGQWNYGYTF.

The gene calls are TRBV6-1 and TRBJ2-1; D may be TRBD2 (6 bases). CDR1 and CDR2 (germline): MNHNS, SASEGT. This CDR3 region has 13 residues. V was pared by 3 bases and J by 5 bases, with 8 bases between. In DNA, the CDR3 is TGTGCCAGCAGTGATCGACTAGACAATGAGCAGTTCTTC. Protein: CASSDRLDNEQFF.

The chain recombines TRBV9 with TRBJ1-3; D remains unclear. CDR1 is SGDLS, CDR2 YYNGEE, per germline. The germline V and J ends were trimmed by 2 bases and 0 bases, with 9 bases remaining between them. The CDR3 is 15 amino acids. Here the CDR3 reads CASSVDPSSGNTIYF. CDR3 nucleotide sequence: TGTGCCAGCAGCGTGGACCCGAGCTCTGGAAACACCATATATTTT.

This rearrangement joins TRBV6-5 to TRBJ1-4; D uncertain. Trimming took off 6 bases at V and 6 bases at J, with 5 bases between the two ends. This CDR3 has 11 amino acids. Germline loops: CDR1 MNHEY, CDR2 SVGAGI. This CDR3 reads CASRRDEKLFF. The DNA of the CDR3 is TGTGCCAGCAGACGTGATGAAAAACTGTTTTTT.

This CDR3 is CASKWSRENTEAFF. The CDR3 coding sequence is TGTGCCAGCAAGTGGTCCCGAGAGAACACTGAAGCTTTCTTT. The chain employs TRBV6-1 and TRBJ1-1; D not certain. CDR1 MNHNS and CDR2 SASEGT come from the germline V gene. CDR3 length: 14 residues. V was shortened by 7 bases and J by 1 base, with 13 bases between the two germline ends.

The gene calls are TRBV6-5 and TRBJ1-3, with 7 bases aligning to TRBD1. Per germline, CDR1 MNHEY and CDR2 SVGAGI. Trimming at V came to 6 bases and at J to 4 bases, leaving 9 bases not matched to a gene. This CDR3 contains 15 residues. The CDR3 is CASSLGTELGNTIYF. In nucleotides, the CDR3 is TGTGCCAGCAGCCTTGGGACAGAATTAGGAAACACCATATATTTT.

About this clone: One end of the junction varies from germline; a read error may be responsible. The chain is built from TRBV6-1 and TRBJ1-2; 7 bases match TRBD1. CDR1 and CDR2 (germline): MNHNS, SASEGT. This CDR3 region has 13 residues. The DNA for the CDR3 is TGTGCCAGCGGTGAGGGGGCCAACTATGGCTACACCTTC. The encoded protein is CASGEGANYGYTF.

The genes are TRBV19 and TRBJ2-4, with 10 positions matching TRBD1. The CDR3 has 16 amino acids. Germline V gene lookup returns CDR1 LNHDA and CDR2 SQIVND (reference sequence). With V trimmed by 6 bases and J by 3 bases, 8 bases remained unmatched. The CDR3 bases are TGTGCCAGTAGCAACCTAAGGACAGGGGGCAAAAACATTCAGTACTTC. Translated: CASSNLRTGGKNIQYF.

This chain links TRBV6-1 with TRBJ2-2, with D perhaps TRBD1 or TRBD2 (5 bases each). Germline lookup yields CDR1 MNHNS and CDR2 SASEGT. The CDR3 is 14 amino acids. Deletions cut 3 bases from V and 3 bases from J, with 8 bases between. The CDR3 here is CASSEGVHTGELFF. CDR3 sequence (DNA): TGTGCCAGCAGTGAGGGGGTCCACACCGGGGAGCTGTTTTTT.

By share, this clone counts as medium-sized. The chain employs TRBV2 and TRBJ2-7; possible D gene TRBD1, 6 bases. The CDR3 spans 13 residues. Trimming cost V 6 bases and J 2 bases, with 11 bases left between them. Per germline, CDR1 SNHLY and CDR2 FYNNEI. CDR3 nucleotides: TGTGCCAGCAGACAGGGAGCCCCCTACGAGCAGTACTTC. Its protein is CASRQGAPYEQYF.

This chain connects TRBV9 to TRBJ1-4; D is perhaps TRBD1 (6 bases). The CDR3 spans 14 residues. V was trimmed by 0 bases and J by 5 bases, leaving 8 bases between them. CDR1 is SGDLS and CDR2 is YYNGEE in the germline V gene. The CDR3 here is CASSVEGDNEKLFF. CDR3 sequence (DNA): TGTGCCAGCAGCGTAGAGGGGGACAATGAAAAACTGTTTTTT. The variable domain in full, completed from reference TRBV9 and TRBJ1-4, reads DSGVTQTPKHLITATGQRVTLRCSPRSGDLSVYWYQQSLDQGLQFLIQYYNGEERAKGNILERFSAQQFPDLHSELNLSSLELGDSALYFCASSVEGDNEKLFFGSGTQLSVL.

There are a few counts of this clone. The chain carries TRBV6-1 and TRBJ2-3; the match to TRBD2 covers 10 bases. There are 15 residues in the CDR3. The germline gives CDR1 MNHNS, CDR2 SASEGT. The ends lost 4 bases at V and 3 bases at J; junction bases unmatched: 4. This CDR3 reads CASSVWTSGTDTQYF. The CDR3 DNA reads TGTGCCAGCAGTGTCTGGACTAGCGGTACAGATACGCAGTATTTT.

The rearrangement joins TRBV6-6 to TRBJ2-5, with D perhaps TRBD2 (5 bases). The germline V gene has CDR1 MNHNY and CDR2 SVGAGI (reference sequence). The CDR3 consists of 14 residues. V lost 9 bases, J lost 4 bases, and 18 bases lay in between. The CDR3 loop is CASSEFGETETQYF. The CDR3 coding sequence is TGTGCCAGTTCCGAATTTGGGGAGACAGAGACCCAGTACTTC.

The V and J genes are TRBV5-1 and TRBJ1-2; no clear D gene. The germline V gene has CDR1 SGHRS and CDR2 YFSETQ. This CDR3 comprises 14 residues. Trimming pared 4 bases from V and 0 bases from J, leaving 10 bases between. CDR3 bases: TGCGCCAGCAGCGTCGACACACCTAACTATGGCTACACCTTC. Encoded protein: CASSVDTPNYGYTF.

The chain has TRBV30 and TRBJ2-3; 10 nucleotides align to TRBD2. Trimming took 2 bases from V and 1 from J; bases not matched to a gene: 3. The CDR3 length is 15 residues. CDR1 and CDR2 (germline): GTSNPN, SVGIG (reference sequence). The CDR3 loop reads CAWSTGTSGTDTQYF. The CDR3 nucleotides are TGTGCCTGGAGTACCGGGACTAGCGGCACAGATACGCAGTATTTT.

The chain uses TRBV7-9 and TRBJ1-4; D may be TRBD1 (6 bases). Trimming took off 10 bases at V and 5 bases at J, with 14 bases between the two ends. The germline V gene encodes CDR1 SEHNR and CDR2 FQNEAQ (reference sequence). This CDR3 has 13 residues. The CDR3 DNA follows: TGTGCCACTACGGACAGAGTAAATGAAAAACTGTTTTTT. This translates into CATTDRVNEKLFF.

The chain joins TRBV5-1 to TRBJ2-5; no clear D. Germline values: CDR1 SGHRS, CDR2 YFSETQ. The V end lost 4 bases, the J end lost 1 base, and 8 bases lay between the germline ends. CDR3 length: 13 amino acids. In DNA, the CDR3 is TGCGCCAGCAGCAGAGGACGCCAAGAGACCCAGTACTTC. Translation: CASSRGRQETQYF.

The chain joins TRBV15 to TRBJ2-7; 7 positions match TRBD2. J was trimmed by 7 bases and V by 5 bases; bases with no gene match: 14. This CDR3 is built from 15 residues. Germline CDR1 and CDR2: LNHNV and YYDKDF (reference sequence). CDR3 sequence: CATSPAGSSSREQYF. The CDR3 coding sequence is TGTGCCACCAGCCCAGCGGGGAGCTCCTCCCGAGAGCAGTACTTC.

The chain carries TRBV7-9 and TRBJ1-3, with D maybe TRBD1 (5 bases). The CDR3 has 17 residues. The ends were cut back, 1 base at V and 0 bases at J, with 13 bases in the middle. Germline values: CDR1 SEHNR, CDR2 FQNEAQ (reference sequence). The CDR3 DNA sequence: TGTGCCAGCAGCTTAGGGTCCGGGGGATACTCTGGAAACACCATATATTTT. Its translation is CASSLGSGGYSGNTIYF.

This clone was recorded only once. The CDR3 coding sequence is TGTGCCAGCAGCATTTGGTGGGGAGACGACTCCTACGAGCAGTACTTC. This translates into CASSIWWGDDSYEQYF. This chain connects TRBV21-1 to TRBJ2-7; no check of the table's D call, TRBD2, against the DNA was made. TRBV21-1 is a pseudogene. This CDR3 is built from 16 residues.

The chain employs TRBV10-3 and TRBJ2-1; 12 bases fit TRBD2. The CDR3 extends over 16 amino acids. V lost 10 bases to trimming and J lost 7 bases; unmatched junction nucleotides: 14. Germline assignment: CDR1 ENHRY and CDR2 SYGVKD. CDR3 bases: TGTGCCACCAAGGGGGCTAGCGGGAGGGCCAAGAATGAGCAGTTCTTC. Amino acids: CATKGASGRAKNEQFF.

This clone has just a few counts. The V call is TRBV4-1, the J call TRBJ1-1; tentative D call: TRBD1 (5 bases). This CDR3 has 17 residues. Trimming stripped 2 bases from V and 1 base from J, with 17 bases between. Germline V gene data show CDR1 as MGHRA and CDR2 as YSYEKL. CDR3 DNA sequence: TGCGCCAGCAGCCAACCTCACAGGAAGCTTCAGAACACTGAAGCTTTCTTT. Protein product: CASSQPHRKLQNTEAFF.

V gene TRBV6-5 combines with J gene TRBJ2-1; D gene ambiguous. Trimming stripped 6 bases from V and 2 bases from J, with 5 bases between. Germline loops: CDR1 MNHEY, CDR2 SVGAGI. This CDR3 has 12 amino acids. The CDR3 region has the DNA TGTGCCAGCAGGGGTCCCTACAATGAGCAGTTCTTC. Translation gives CASRGPYNEQFF.

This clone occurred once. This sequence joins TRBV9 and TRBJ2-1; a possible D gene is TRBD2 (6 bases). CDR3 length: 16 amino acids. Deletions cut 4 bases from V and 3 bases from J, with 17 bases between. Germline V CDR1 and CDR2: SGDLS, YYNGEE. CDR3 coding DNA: TGTGCCAGCAGCTCCAACCCTGGCGGGGACTACAATGAGCAGTTCTTC. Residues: CASSSNPGGDYNEQFF.

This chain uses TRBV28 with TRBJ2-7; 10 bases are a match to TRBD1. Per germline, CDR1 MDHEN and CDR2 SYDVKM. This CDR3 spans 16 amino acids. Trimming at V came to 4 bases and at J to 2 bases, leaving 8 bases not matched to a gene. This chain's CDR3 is CASSSGQGGRPYEQYF. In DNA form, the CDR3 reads TGTGCCAGCAGTTCCGGACAGGGGGGGAGGCCCTACGAGCAGTACTTC.

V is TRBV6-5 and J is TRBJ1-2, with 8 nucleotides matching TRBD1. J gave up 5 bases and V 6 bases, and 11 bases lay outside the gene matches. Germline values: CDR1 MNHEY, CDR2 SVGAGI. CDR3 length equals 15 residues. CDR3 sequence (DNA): TGTGCCAGCAGCGGACAGGGAAAGGGTCTTTATGGCTACACCTTC. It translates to CASSGQGKGLYGYTF.

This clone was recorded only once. Here the CDR3 reads CAWSVEGLANYGYTF. DNA for the CDR3: TGTGCCTGGAGTGTCGAAGGGCTCGCTAACTATGGCTACACCTTC. The chain is built from TRBV30 and TRBJ1-2; no clear D gene. Germline lookup yields CDR1 GTSNPN and CDR2 SVGIG (reference sequence). The CDR3 is made up of 15 amino acids. V was clipped by 0 bases and J by 0 bases, with 11 bases between them.